The TCR beta chain under discussion was sequenced for a study of cytomegalovirus exposure and HLA in healthy donors. Trimming removed 1 base from V and 2 bases from J; junction bases left unmatched: 9. The CDR3 length is 18 residues. Germline-derived CDR1 and CDR2 are SGHNT and YENEEA. The CMV serostatus of this donor was not recorded. The PCR contained 60 Vbeta and 13 Jbeta primers. TCRdb keeps only in-frame clones here, not all; method: immunoSEQ multiplex PCR. The sample shows fewer than 70,000 clones, approximately 80% of them seen only once. The rearrangement uses TRBV11-3 and TRBJ2-3; 10 bases fit TRBD2. The TCR originated in a human donor in good health. The sequenced sample was PBMCs. The CDR3 DNA reads TGTGCCAGCAGCTTAGGACTATTGACTAGCGGGCTCACAGATACGCAGTATTTT. Its translation: CASSLGLLTSGLTDTQYF.